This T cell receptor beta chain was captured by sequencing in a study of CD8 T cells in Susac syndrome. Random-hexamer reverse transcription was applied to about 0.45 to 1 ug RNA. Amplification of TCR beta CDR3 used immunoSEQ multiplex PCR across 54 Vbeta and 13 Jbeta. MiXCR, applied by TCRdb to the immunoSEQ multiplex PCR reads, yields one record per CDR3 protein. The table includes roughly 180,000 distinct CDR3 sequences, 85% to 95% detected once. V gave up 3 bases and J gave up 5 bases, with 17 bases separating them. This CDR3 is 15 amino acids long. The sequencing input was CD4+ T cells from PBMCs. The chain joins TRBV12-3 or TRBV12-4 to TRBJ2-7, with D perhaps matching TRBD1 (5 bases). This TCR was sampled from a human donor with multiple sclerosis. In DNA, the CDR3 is TGTGCCAGCAGTTTGAAGTCGGCAGGGCCCCACGAGCAGTACTTC. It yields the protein CASSLKSAGPHEQYF.